There are a few counts of the clone carrying this T cell receptor beta chain. This sample was included in a study of blood T cells in healthy people across ages. A second 7 to 11 cycle PCR used barcoded and J-beta primers. TCRdb fed the 5' RACE reads into MiXCR, producing one record per CDR3 protein. The table shows 1.5 million to 2 million distinct CDR3 sequences, with approximately 50% occurring only once. What was sequenced was blood. The source of this sequence is a woman aged 40 to 50 in good health.

In DNA, the CDR3 is TGTGCCAGCAGTTTAAGTTGGGGGGCCGTCGCGACCCAGTACTTC. Amino acids: CASSLSWGAVATQYF. The chain combines TRBV27 with TRBJ2-5; D may correspond to TRBD1 or TRBD2 (6 bases each). Between the trimmed V and J ends, which lost 2 bases and 7 bases, there was a span of 17 bases. The CDR3 is 15 amino acids. CDR1 is MNHEY, CDR2 SMNVEV, per germline (reference sequence).